The 25 T cell receptor beta chains reported below all come from one sample, sequenced in a study of blood T cells in healthy people across ages. PCR was performed a second time for about 6 to 12 cycles using a sample-barcoded 5' primer and a J-beta primer mix. TCRdb re-called the 5' RACE reads with MiXCR, one entry per CDR3 protein. The sample carries approximately 1.5 million distinct CDR3 sequences, roughly 30% recorded once. Material: blood. The origin of the receptors is a young woman in good health.

In its sample, this clonotype was seen a few times. V usage is TRBV6-2 or TRBV6-3 and J usage is TRBJ2-7; 11 positions match TRBD2. The V gene end was trimmed by 6 bases and the J gene end by 2 bases; junction bases not matched to a gene: 3. This CDR3 has 14 amino acids. The germline V gene has CDR1 MNHEY and CDR2 SVGEGT. CDR3 in DNA: TGTGCCAGCAGGGGACTAGCGGTTACCTACGAGCAGTACTTC. Residues: CASRGLAVTYEQYF.

Worth noting for this clonotype: A much larger clone sits a single nucleotide away, making a read error possible. The chain employs TRBV7-9 and TRBJ1-1; TRBD1 is a possible D gene (5 bases). Per germline, CDR1 SEHNR and CDR2 FQNEAQ (reference sequence). The V and J ends lost 3 bases and 10 bases respectively, with 12 bases between them. CDR3 length: 12 amino acids. The CDR3 loop reads CASSLEQRGAFF. CDR3 in DNA: TGTGCCAGCAGCTTGGAACAGAGGGGAGCTTTCTTT.

This clonotype was seen a few times. The gene calls are TRBV20-1 and TRBJ2-1, with 10 positions matching TRBD2. V lost 6 bases, J lost 4 bases, and 9 bases stayed unmatched. The CDR3 sequence is 15 residues long. CDR1 is DFQATT and CDR2 is SNEGSKA in the germline V gene (reference sequence). CDR3 in amino acids: CSAAGLAMSYNEQFF. As DNA, the CDR3 is TGCAGTGCAGCGGGACTAGCGATGAGTTACAATGAGCAGTTCTTC.

This clonotype has just a few counts. The gene calls are TRBV4-1 and TRBJ2-1; 9 nucleotides agree with TRBD1. Germline CDR1 MGHRA, CDR2 YSYEKL. The length of the CDR3 is 15 residues. The V gene end was trimmed by 6 bases and the J gene end by 7 bases; junction bases not matched to a gene: 10. CDR3 in amino acids: CASRRYPDRGNEQFF. The CDR3 region has the DNA TGCGCCAGCAGACGGTACCCCGACAGGGGGAATGAGCAGTTCTTC.

The chain has TRBV6-1 and TRBJ2-5; weak D call: TRBD1 (5 bases). Trimming pared 0 bases from V and 1 base from J, leaving 12 bases between. The CDR3 is made up of 16 amino acids. CDR1 is MNHNS, CDR2 SASEGT, per germline. The CDR3 nucleotides read TGTGCCAGCAGTGAAGCGCAGGGTCGTCTCCAAGAGACCCAGTACTTC. This sequence encodes CASSEAQGRLQETQYF.

The table lists this clonotype with a few counts. The rearrangement links TRBV19 to TRBJ2-6; no clear D. Germline V gene sequence: CDR1 LNHDA, CDR2 SQIVND (reference sequence). Between the trimmed V and J ends, which lost 7 bases and 4 bases, there was a span of 17 bases. This CDR3 spans 16 amino acids. The CDR3 spells CASTIQISQGANVLTF. CDR3 DNA sequence: TGTGCCAGTACCATACAAATCTCCCAGGGGGCCAACGTCCTGACTTTC.

This clonotype was seen a few times. This chain joins TRBV4-1 and TRBJ2-7, with D perhaps TRBD1 (6 bases). The J call may not be correct, given that the DNA end is closer to TRBJ2-5. Germline lookup yields CDR1 MGHRA and CDR2 YSYEKL. The CDR3 covers 16 residues. The CDR3 sequence: CASSLVQGAQGETQYF. The CDR3 DNA reads TGCGCCAGCAGCCTCGTACAGGGCGCCCAAGGGGAGACCCAGTACTTC.

In this sample, this clonotype turned up many times. This chain joins TRBV29-1 and TRBJ2-7; TRBD1 matches 8 bases. The CDR3 contains 15 residues. V was clipped by 4 bases and J by 2 bases; unmatched bases: 10. Germline assignment: CDR1 SQVTM and CDR2 ANQGSEA. The CDR3 DNA reads TGCAGCGTTGGCCCACGGACAGGGAGCGCCTACGAGCAGTACTTC. Protein product: CSVGPRTGSAYEQYF.

This clonotype was counted between two and nine times. The V call is TRBV27, the J call TRBJ2-1, with D hard to call. The CDR3 is 14 amino acids. The germline CDR1 and CDR2 sequences are MNHEY and SMNVEV (reference sequence). The V end lost 5 bases, the J end lost 4 bases, and 12 bases lay between the germline ends. The CDR3: CASSQRTIYNEQFF. CDR3 bases: TGTGCCAGCAGTCAGAGGACGATTTACAATGAGCAGTTCTTC.

This clonotype was counted only a few times. The chain is built from TRBV15 and TRBJ1-1; no clear D gene. V lost 6 bases, J lost 1 base, and 12 bases lay in between. The germline V gene encodes CDR1 LNHNV and CDR2 YYDKDF (reference sequence). This CDR3 region has 14 residues. The CDR3 DNA reads as TGTGCCACCAGTCGAGACCTCCAGAACACTGAAGCTTTCTTT. This translates into CATSRDLQNTEAFF.

This clonotype was detected a few times. V is TRBV6-6 and J is TRBJ2-5; a possible D gene is TRBD1 (6 bases). Per the germline V gene, CDR1 is MNHNY and CDR2 is SVGAGI (reference sequence). The V and J ends lost 2 bases and 1 base respectively, with 11 bases between them. The CDR3 runs to 15 residues. DNA for the CDR3: TGTGCCAGCAGTTACCTTGACAGGCTCCAAGAGACCCAGTACTTC. Residues: CASSYLDRLQETQYF.

This clonotype was found a few times. This chain connects TRBV5-5 to TRBJ2-5, with 8 bases fitting TRBD1. Germline assignment: CDR1 SGHKS and CDR2 YYEKEE (reference sequence). Trimming removed 4 bases from V and 1 base from J; junction bases left unmatched: 6. The CDR3 is 15 amino acids. CDR3 region: CASSRTGKGQETQYF. In nucleotides, the CDR3 is TGTGCCAGCAGCCGGACAGGGAAGGGCCAAGAGACCCAGTACTTC.

In regard to this clonotype: Germline and junction disagree at one end, which may indicate a read error. The chain carries TRBV27 and TRBJ2-4; the D gene is possibly TRBD2 (5 bases). CDR1 MNHEY and CDR2 SMNVEV come from the germline V gene (reference sequence). CDR3 length: 16 residues. This chain's CDR3 is CASSSGLYLAKIIQYF. The CDR3 nucleotides are TGTGCCAGCAGTTCTGGCTTATACCTAGCCAAAATCATTCAGTACTTC.

A few counts support this clonotype. The chain recombines TRBV20-1 with TRBJ2-2; D call uncertain. This CDR3 has 12 amino acids. Looked up from germline, CDR1 is DFQATT and CDR2 is SNEGSKA (reference sequence). V lost 0 bases and J lost 6, with 5 bases in between. CDR3 loop: CSAREVSGELFF. DNA of the CDR3: TGCAGTGCTAGAGAGGTGTCCGGGGAGCTGTTTTTT.

This clonotype was detected only a few times. V usage is TRBV28 and J usage is TRBJ2-7; tentatively, D is TRBD1 or TRBD2 (6 bases each). Germline lookup yields CDR1 MDHEN and CDR2 SYDVKM. The CDR3 has 14 residues. The ends were cut back, 2 bases at V and 5 bases at J, with 13 bases in the middle. CDR3 sequence: CASSLGGQSHEQYF. CDR3 bases: TGTGCCAGCAGTTTAGGGGGGCAATCACACGAGCAGTACTTC.

This clonotype was picked up a small number of times. CDR3 DNA sequence: TGCAGTGCTGGAGGACAAAATCAGCCCCAGCATTTT. This translates into CSAGGQNQPQHF. The rearrangement joins TRBV20-1 to TRBJ1-5; tentative D call: TRBD1 (5 bases). V was clipped by 5 bases and J by 4 bases, with 9 bases between them. Germline V gives CDR1 DFQATT, CDR2 SNEGSKA (reference sequence). The CDR3 totals 12 residues.

This clonotype was seen more than once but under ten times. This sequence joins TRBV20-1 and TRBJ2-4, with D possibly being TRBD1 or TRBD2 (5 bases each). This CDR3 is 13 amino acids long. Germline loops: CDR1 DFQATT, CDR2 SNEGSKA (reference sequence). Trimming removed 1 base at V and 13 bases at J, with 17 bases between. CDR3 amino acids: CSARVGRLGEQYF. As DNA, the CDR3 is TGCAGTGCTAGAGTAGGAAGGCTGGGGGAGCAGTACTTC.

Concerning this clonotype itself: The junction departs from germline at one end; a sequencing error may be responsible. The rearrangement links TRBV14 to TRBJ2-3, with 7 positions matching TRBD2. The germline V gene has CDR1 SGHDN and CDR2 FVKESK. This CDR3 spans 17 amino acids. The CDR3 loop is CASSQALTSTSADTHYF. The DNA for the CDR3 is TGTGCCAGCAGCCAAGCCCTGACGTCTACTAGCGCAGATACGCACTATTTT.

The genes are TRBV11-2 and TRBJ2-4, with 7 bases fitting TRBD1. V shed 0 bases, J shed 13 bases, and the junction held 6 bases outside the gene matches. CDR1 SGHAT and CDR2 FQNNGV come from the germline V gene. The CDR3 is made up of 13 amino acids. The CDR3 DNA reads as TGTGCCAGCAGCTTAGATTTCGGGACAGAGCAGTACTTC. This gives the protein CASSLDFGTEQYF.

This clonotype was detected only a few times. An end of the junction does not agree with germline; a read error may underlie this. CDR3 protein: CASSLLVGGGSYNEQFF. The CDR3 bases are TGCGCCAGCAGCTTACTAGTCGGCGGGGGTTCCTATAATGAGCAGTTCTTC. The chain couples TRBV5-1 to TRBJ2-1; 7 bases fit TRBD2. CDR1 is SGHRS, CDR2 YFSETQ, per germline. This CDR3 has 17 amino acids. Drawing the rest from reference TRBV5-1 and TRBJ2-1, the complete variable domain is KAGVTQTPRYLIKTRGQQVTLSCSPISGHRSVSWYQQTPGQGLQFLFEYFSETQRNKGNFPGRFSGRQFSNSRSEMNVSTLELGDSALYLCASSLLVGGGSYNEQFFGPGTRLTVL.

The rearrangement uses TRBV20-1 and TRBJ2-2; the D gene is possibly TRBD1 (6 bases). The V end lost 5 bases, the J end lost 8 bases, and 15 bases lay between the germline ends. The CDR3 runs 13 residues. CDR1 and CDR2 from the germline V gene are DFQATT and SNEGSKA (reference sequence). The CDR3 protein is CSAQNQGKGELFF. CDR3 coding DNA: TGCAGTGCTCAGAACCAGGGGAAAGGGGAGCTGTTTTTT.

This chain links TRBV28 with TRBJ2-7; 7 nucleotides align to TRBD1. The CDR3 covers 17 residues. The germline gives CDR1 MDHEN, CDR2 SYDVKM. V trimming: 5 bases; J trimming: 4 bases; junction bases outside the gene matches: 17. The CDR3 protein is CASSIRQGPTIYYEQYF. CDR3 nucleotide sequence: TGTGCCAGCAGTATCCGACAGGGCCCTACCATATATTACGAGCAGTACTTC.

The chain carries TRBV5-1 and TRBJ2-7; TRBD2 aligns across 13 bases. The V gene end was trimmed by 4 bases and the J gene end by 7 bases; junction bases not matched to a gene: 8. The CDR3 has 15 residues. Germline CDR1 is SGHRS and CDR2 is YFSETQ. The CDR3 is CASSPRTSGSKEQYF. CDR3 coding DNA: TGCGCCAGCAGCCCTCGGACTAGCGGGAGTAAGGAGCAGTACTTC.

The chain links TRBV5-4 to TRBJ1-4, with 9 bases aligning to TRBD1. In germline, CDR1 is SGHNT, CDR2 YYREEE (reference sequence). The CDR3 spans 16 residues. With V trimmed by 2 bases and J by 7 bases, 9 bases remained unmatched. The DNA for the CDR3 is TGTGCCAGCAGCTTTTACTCGGGACAGGGAGGTGAAAAACTGTTTTTT. Residues: CASSFYSGQGGEKLFF.

The chain has TRBV7-8 and TRBJ2-5, with 8 bases aligning to TRBD2. Germline V gene lookup returns CDR1 SGHVS and CDR2 FQNEAQ. V shed 3 bases and J 7 bases; nucleotides not matched to a gene: 7. This CDR3 has 14 residues. CDR3 nucleotides: TGTGCCAGCAGCTTTCGGGGGGGCCGGGGGACCCAGTACTTC. It yields the protein CASSFRGGRGTQYF.